A selection of T cell receptor beta chains follows, all from one sample in a study of identical twins. One entry per CDR3 protein, called by TCRdb with MiXCR from the 5' RACE reads. The sample holds 1.5 million to 2 million distinct CDR3 sequences, 25% to 35% seen once. The sample was cord blood. These TCRs come from a newborn girl in good health. Both conserved end residues are part of each CDR3. Fields, in order: V gene, J gene, clone size, D gene, CDR3 protein, CDR3 DNA. D genes are given only for firm matches. Not all rows give a size; the values are once, few, many and, for expanded clones, a class.

v_gene: TRBV28; j_gene: TRBJ2-1; abundance: few; d_gene: TRBD2; CDR3aa: CASSSETSPSSYNEQFF; CDR3nt: TGTGCCAGCAGTTCTGAGACTAGCCCGAGCTCCTACAATGAGCAGTTCTTC
v_gene: TRBV20-1; j_gene: TRBJ1-2; abundance: -; d_gene: TRBD1; CDR3aa: CSAAGQTGYGYTF; CDR3nt: TGCAGTGCCGCGGGACAGACTGGGTACGGCTACACCTTC
v_gene: TRBV11-2; j_gene: TRBJ2-3; abundance: -; d_gene: -; CDR3aa: CASSRGIGGPTDTQYF; CDR3nt: TGTGCCAGCAGCCGGGGTATCGGGGGGCCCACAGATACGCAGTATTTT
v_gene: TRBV12-3/TRBV12-4; j_gene: TRBJ1-2; abundance: many; d_gene: -; CDR3aa: CASSPRRGNYGYTF; CDR3nt: TGTGCCAGCAGCCCCCGCAGGGGTAACTATGGCTACACCTTC
v_gene: TRBV7-9; j_gene: TRBJ2-7; abundance: -; d_gene: TRBD2; CDR3aa: CASSTGRDYYEQYF; CDR3nt: TGTGCCAGCAGCACAGGTCGGGACTACTACGAGCAGTACTTC
v_gene: TRBV7-2; j_gene: TRBJ1-1; abundance: -; d_gene: -; CDR3aa: CASSLLPFRNTEAFF; CDR3nt: TGTGCCAGCAGCTTACTCCCTTTCAGGAACACTGAAGCTTTCTTT
v_gene: TRBV18; j_gene: TRBJ2-7; abundance: few; d_gene: -; CDR3aa: CASSPFGYEQYF; CDR3nt: TGTGCCAGCTCCCCTTTTGGGTACGAGCAGTACTTC
v_gene: TRBV4-2; j_gene: TRBJ2-3; abundance: few; d_gene: TRBD2; CDR3aa: CASSQFQRGGTDTQYF; CDR3nt: TGTGCCAGCAGCCAATTTCAGCGGGGGGGCACAGATACGCAGTATTTT
v_gene: TRBV7-8; j_gene: TRBJ2-7; abundance: -; d_gene: -; CDR3aa: CASSYGPTFTYVQYF; CDR3nt: TGTGCCAGCAGCTATGGACCGACTTTTACCTACGTGCAGTACTTC
v_gene: TRBV2; j_gene: TRBJ2-3; abundance: few; d_gene: TRBD1; CDR3aa: CASSKPSGTGGANTQYF; CDR3nt: TGTGCCAGCAGCAAACCGTCCGGGACAGGGGGTGCAAATACGCAGTATTTT
v_gene: TRBV11-2; j_gene: TRBJ2-7; abundance: few; d_gene: -; CDR3aa: CASSFGIPRAGTSYEQYF; CDR3nt: TGTGCCAGCAGCTTTGGAATTCCGAGGGCAGGGACCTCCTACGAGCAGTACTTC
v_gene: TRBV13; j_gene: TRBJ1-2; abundance: -; d_gene: TRBD1; CDR3aa: CASSLGDGQGEDGYTF; CDR3nt: TGTGCCAGCAGCTTAGGCGATGGACAGGGGGAGGATGGCTACACCTTC
v_gene: TRBV20-1; j_gene: TRBJ1-6; abundance: -; d_gene: -; CDR3aa: CSAIAGNSPLHF; CDR3nt: TGCAGTGCTATAGCGGGAAACTCACCCCTCCACTTT
v_gene: TRBV2; j_gene: TRBJ1-5; abundance: few; d_gene: -; CDR3aa: CASSEVQGLSNQPQHF; CDR3nt: TGTGCCAGCAGTGAAGTCCAGGGACTGAGCAATCAGCCCCAGCATTTT
v_gene: TRBV5-6; j_gene: TRBJ2-7; abundance: -; d_gene: -; CDR3aa: CASSFPPSPLSNEQYF; CDR3nt: TGTGCCAGCAGCTTCCCTCCTAGCCCCCTCAGCAACGAGCAGTACTTC
v_gene: TRBV20-1; j_gene: TRBJ1-4; abundance: many; d_gene: -; CDR3aa: CSARVQGGEKLFF; CDR3nt: TGCAGTGCTAGAGTCCAGGGTGGTGAAAAACTGTTTTTT
v_gene: TRBV27; j_gene: TRBJ2-7; abundance: few; d_gene: -; CDR3aa: CASSFPRGLYEQYF; CDR3nt: TGTGCCAGCAGTTTCCCCCGGGGGCTCTACGAGCAGTACTTC
v_gene: TRBV11-3; j_gene: TRBJ2-7; abundance: -; d_gene: -; CDR3aa: CASRESTYEQYF; CDR3nt: TGTGCCAGCAGAGAATCGACCTACGAGCAGTACTTC
v_gene: TRBV5-8; j_gene: TRBJ2-7; abundance: few; d_gene: -; CDR3aa: CASSSLFDEQYF; CDR3nt: TGTGCCAGCAGCTCCCTGTTTGACGAGCAGTACTTC
v_gene: TRBV7-9; j_gene: TRBJ2-4; abundance: few; d_gene: -; CDR3aa: CASSIGGANIQYF; CDR3nt: TGTGCCAGCAGCATCGGGGGAGCAAACATTCAGTACTTC
v_gene: TRBV20-1; j_gene: TRBJ1-1; abundance: few; d_gene: -; CDR3aa: CSAYRNTEAFF; CDR3nt: TGCAGTGCTTACAGGAACACTGAAGCTTTCTTT
v_gene: TRBV5-1; j_gene: TRBJ2-6; abundance: few; d_gene: -; CDR3aa: CASSLVDGANVLTF; CDR3nt: TGCGCCAGCAGCTTGGTTGATGGGGCCAACGTCCTGACTTTC
v_gene: TRBV10-2; j_gene: TRBJ2-5; abundance: -; d_gene: -; CDR3aa: CASSDDGLETQYF; CDR3nt: TGCGCCAGCAGTGATGACGGACTAGAGACCCAGTACTTC
v_gene: TRBV29-1; j_gene: TRBJ2-1; abundance: few; d_gene: -; CDR3aa: CSVEKTSSYNEQFF; CDR3nt: TGCAGCGTTGAAAAGACTAGCTCCTACAATGAGCAGTTCTTC
v_gene: TRBV7-2; j_gene: TRBJ2-2; abundance: once; d_gene: -; CDR3aa: CASSQQVTNTGELFF; CDR3nt: TGTGCCAGCAGCCAACAGGTCACGAACACCGGGGAGCTGTTTTTT
v_gene: TRBV7-7; j_gene: TRBJ2-3; abundance: -; d_gene: TRBD2; CDR3aa: CASSLVAGAPTDTQYF; CDR3nt: TGTGCTAGCAGCTTAGTGGCGGGAGCACCCACAGATACGCAGTATTTT
v_gene: TRBV2; j_gene: TRBJ2-7; abundance: -; d_gene: -; CDR3aa: CASSEGQGIGYEQYF; CDR3nt: TGTGCCAGCAGTGAGGGGCAGGGGATAGGATACGAGCAGTACTTC
v_gene: TRBV5-1; j_gene: TRBJ2-7; abundance: once; d_gene: -; CDR3aa: CASSLEPLADEQYF; CDR3nt: TGCGCCAGCAGCTTGGAACCCCTGGCGGACGAGCAGTACTTC
v_gene: TRBV20-1; j_gene: TRBJ1-2; abundance: few; d_gene: -; CDR3aa: CIPTGYGYTF; CDR3nt: TGCATACCTACAGGCTATGGCTACACCTTC
v_gene: TRBV5-1; j_gene: TRBJ2-2; abundance: -; d_gene: TRBD2; CDR3aa: CASSTGLARDTGELFF; CDR3nt: TGCGCCAGCAGCACGGGACTAGCTCGGGACACCGGGGAGCTGTTTTTT
v_gene: TRBV20-1; j_gene: TRBJ2-7; abundance: few; d_gene: TRBD2; CDR3aa: CSAGLAGKKYEQYF; CDR3nt: TGCAGTGCAGGACTAGCGGGAAAAAAATACGAGCAGTACTTC
v_gene: TRBV10-3; j_gene: TRBJ2-5; abundance: few; d_gene: -; CDR3aa: CAIQGQNQETQYF; CDR3nt: TGTGCCATCCAGGGACAAAACCAAGAGACCCAGTACTTC
v_gene: TRBV2; j_gene: TRBJ2-3; abundance: -; d_gene: -; CDR3aa: CASSSSLAGDTQYF; CDR3nt: TGTGCCAGCAGTTCAAGCCTAGCCGGGGATACGCAGTATTTT
v_gene: TRBV5-1; j_gene: TRBJ2-4; abundance: many; d_gene: -; CDR3aa: CASSLWEAKNIQYF; CDR3nt: TGCGCCAGCAGCTTGTGGGAAGCCAAAAACATTCAGTACTTC
v_gene: TRBV20-1; j_gene: TRBJ2-1; abundance: -; d_gene: TRBD2; CDR3aa: CSAYGTSGINEQFF; CDR3nt: TGCAGTGCCTACGGGACTAGCGGGATCAATGAGCAGTTCTTC
v_gene: TRBV11-3; j_gene: TRBJ1-5; abundance: -; d_gene: TRBD1; CDR3aa: CAGDRGPLYNQPQHF; CDR3nt: TGTGCCGGGGACAGGGGCCCTTTGTACAATCAGCCCCAGCATTTT
v_gene: TRBV7-9; j_gene: TRBJ1-1; abundance: few; d_gene: TRBD1; CDR3aa: CASSLGTGREAFF; CDR3nt: TGTGCCAGCAGCTTAGGGACAGGGAGGGAAGCTTTCTTT
v_gene: TRBV2; j_gene: TRBJ2-7; abundance: -; d_gene: -; CDR3aa: CAGSEGPGNAYEQYF; CDR3nt: TGTGCCGGCAGTGAAGGTCCGGGGAACGCCTACGAGCAGTACTTC
v_gene: TRBV24-1; j_gene: TRBJ1-2; abundance: once; d_gene: TRBD1; CDR3aa: CATSDPVRNRGNYGYTF; CDR3nt: TGTGCCACCAGTGACCCGGTCCGGAACAGGGGTAACTATGGCTACACCTTC
v_gene: TRBV11-2; j_gene: TRBJ1-5; abundance: once; d_gene: TRBD1; CDR3aa: CASSLGGQPYQPQHF; CDR3nt: TGTGCCAGCAGCTTAGGGGGACAGCCCTATCAGCCCCAGCATTTT
v_gene: TRBV3-1; j_gene: TRBJ2-3; abundance: few; d_gene: -; CDR3aa: CASSQNPAGQYF; CDR3nt: TGTGCCAGCAGCCAAAACCCAGCGGGCCAGTATTTT
v_gene: TRBV10-3; j_gene: TRBJ2-3; abundance: few; d_gene: -; CDR3aa: CAISDKTSGRTDTQYF; CDR3nt: TGTGCCATCAGTGACAAGACTAGTGGGAGAACAGATACGCAGTATTTT
v_gene: TRBV5-1; j_gene: TRBJ2-3; abundance: -; d_gene: TRBD2; CDR3aa: CASRWGDNSGGLTDTQYF; CDR3nt: TGCGCCAGCAGGTGGGGGGATAATAGCGGGGGCCTCACAGATACGCAGTATTTT
v_gene: TRBV20-1; j_gene: TRBJ2-1; abundance: few; d_gene: TRBD2; CDR3aa: CSAREGSGTYNEQFF; CDR3nt: TGCAGTGCTAGAGAGGGTAGCGGGACCTACAATGAGCAGTTCTTC
v_gene: TRBV5-1; j_gene: TRBJ1-5; abundance: many; d_gene: TRBD1; CDR3aa: CASSGTGDSNQPQHF; CDR3nt: TGCGCCAGCAGCGGGACAGGGGATAGCAATCAGCCCCAGCATTTT
v_gene: TRBV5-1; j_gene: TRBJ1-4; abundance: -; d_gene: TRBD1; CDR3aa: CASRSEGQFNEKLFF; CDR3nt: TGCGCCAGCAGATCTGAGGGACAGTTTAATGAAAAACTGTTTTTT
v_gene: TRBV12-3/TRBV12-4; j_gene: TRBJ1-6; abundance: many; d_gene: -; CDR3aa: CASSLRGIGSPLHF; CDR3nt: TGTGCCAGCAGTTTGAGGGGAATTGGTTCACCCCTCCACTTT
v_gene: TRBV2; j_gene: TRBJ2-3; abundance: -; d_gene: -; CDR3aa: CASINPASDTQYF; CDR3nt: TGTGCCAGCATTAACCCAGCATCCGATACGCAGTATTTT
v_gene: TRBV20-1; j_gene: TRBJ2-7; abundance: few; d_gene: TRBD1; CDR3aa: CSAPGTGSISEQYF; CDR3nt: TGCAGTGCCCCGGGGACAGGGTCAATTAGCGAGCAGTACTTC
v_gene: TRBV29-1; j_gene: TRBJ1-1; abundance: few; d_gene: TRBD1; CDR3aa: CSVEGQLDTEAFF; CDR3nt: TGCAGCGTTGAGGGACAGCTGGACACTGAAGCTTTCTTT
v_gene: TRBV20-1; j_gene: TRBJ2-7; abundance: few; d_gene: TRBD2; CDR3aa: CSASRRAGVQSYEQYF; CDR3nt: TGCAGTGCTAGCAGGCGAGCGGGAGTGCAATCCTACGAGCAGTACTTC
v_gene: TRBV6-1; j_gene: TRBJ2-2; abundance: few; d_gene: TRBD2; CDR3aa: CASSLSGTTGELFF; CDR3nt: TGTGCCAGCAGTCTTAGCGGGACCACCGGGGAGCTGTTTTTT
v_gene: TRBV27; j_gene: TRBJ2-7; abundance: -; d_gene: TRBD1; CDR3aa: CASSLSWTGAPYEQYF; CDR3nt: TGTGCCAGCAGTTTATCGTGGACAGGGGCCCCCTACGAGCAGTACTTC
v_gene: TRBV6-5; j_gene: TRBJ1-1; abundance: -; d_gene: -; CDR3aa: CASINRMAPMGNTEAFF; CDR3nt: TGTGCCAGCATTAATCGAATGGCACCTATGGGGAACACTGAAGCTTTCTTT
v_gene: TRBV20-1; j_gene: TRBJ2-5; abundance: -; d_gene: TRBD2; CDR3aa: CSASRLAGNQETQYF; CDR3nt: TGCAGTGCTAGTAGACTAGCGGGAAACCAAGAGACCCAGTACTTC
v_gene: TRBV21-1; j_gene: TRBJ1-1; abundance: -; d_gene: -; CDR3aa: CASSKEGETEAFF; CDR3nt: TGTGCCAGCAGCAAAGAAGGGGAAACTGAAGCTTTCTTT
v_gene: TRBV7-2; j_gene: TRBJ2-5; abundance: -; d_gene: -; CDR3aa: CASSSPNEPEQYF; CDR3nt: TGTGCCAGCAGCTCACCTAATGAGCCTGAGCAGTACTTC
v_gene: TRBV18; j_gene: TRBJ2-3; abundance: -; d_gene: TRBD2; CDR3aa: CASSPVPGLAGMSTDTQYF; CDR3nt: TGTGCCAGCTCACCAGTGCCAGGACTAGCGGGGATGAGCACAGATACGCAGTATTTT
v_gene: TRBV7-9; j_gene: TRBJ2-1; abundance: -; d_gene: TRBD1; CDR3aa: CASSLDTGGNEQFF; CDR3nt: TGTGCCAGCAGCTTAGATACAGGGGGCAATGAGCAGTTCTTC